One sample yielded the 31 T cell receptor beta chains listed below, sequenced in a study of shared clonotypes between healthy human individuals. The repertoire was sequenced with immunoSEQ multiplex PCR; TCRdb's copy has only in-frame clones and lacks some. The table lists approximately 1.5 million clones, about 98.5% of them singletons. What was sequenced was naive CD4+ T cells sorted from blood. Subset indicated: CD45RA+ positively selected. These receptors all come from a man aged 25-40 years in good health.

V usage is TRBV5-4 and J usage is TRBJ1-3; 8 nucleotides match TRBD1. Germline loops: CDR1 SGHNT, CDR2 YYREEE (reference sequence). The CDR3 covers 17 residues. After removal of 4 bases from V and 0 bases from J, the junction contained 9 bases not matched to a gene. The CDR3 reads CASSDPHRGSSGNTIYF. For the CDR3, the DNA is TGTGCCAGCAGCGATCCACACAGGGGGAGCTCTGGAAACACCATATATTTT. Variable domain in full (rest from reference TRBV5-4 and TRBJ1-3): ETGVTQSPTHLIKTRGQQVTLRCSSQSGHNTVSWYQQALGQGPQFIFQYYREEENGRGNFPPRFSGLQFPNYSSELNVNALELDDSALYLCASSDPHRGSSGNTIYFGEGSWLTVV.

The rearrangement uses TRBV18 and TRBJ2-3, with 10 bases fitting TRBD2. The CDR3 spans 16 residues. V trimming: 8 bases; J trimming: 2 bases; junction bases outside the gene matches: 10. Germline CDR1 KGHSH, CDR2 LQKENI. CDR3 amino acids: CASHIASGRPTDTQYF. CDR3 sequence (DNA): TGTGCCAGCCACATCGCTAGCGGGAGACCCACAGATACGCAGTATTTT.

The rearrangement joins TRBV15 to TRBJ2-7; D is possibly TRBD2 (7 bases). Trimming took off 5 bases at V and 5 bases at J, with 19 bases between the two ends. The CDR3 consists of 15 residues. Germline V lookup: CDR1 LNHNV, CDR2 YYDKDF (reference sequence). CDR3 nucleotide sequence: TGTGCCACCAGCCCCCGAGGGGGGGGTTTCAACGAGCAGTACTTC. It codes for CATSPRGGGFNEQYF.

The CDR3: CASSFAGTAQETQYF. For the CDR3, the DNA is TGTGCCAGCAGCTTTGCCGGGACAGCCCAAGAGACCCAGTACTTC. The rearrangement uses TRBV5-4 and TRBJ2-5, with 7 bases identical to TRBD1. Germline V lookup: CDR1 SGHNT, CDR2 YYREEE (reference sequence). V dropped 2 bases and J dropped 1; count of bases not matched to a gene: 5. The CDR3 loop spans 15 amino acids. The variable domain in full, with the rest retrieved from reference TRBV5-4 and TRBJ2-5, is ETGVTQSPTHLIKTRGQQVTLRCSSQSGHNTVSWYQQALGQGPQFIFQYYREEENGRGNFPPRFSGLQFPNYSSELNVNALELDDSALYLCASSFAGTAQETQYFGPGTRLLVL.

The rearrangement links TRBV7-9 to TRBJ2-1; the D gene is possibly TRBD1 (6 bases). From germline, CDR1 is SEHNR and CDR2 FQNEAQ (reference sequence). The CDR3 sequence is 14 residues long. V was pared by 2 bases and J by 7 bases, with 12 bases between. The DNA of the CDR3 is TGTGCCAGCAGCTTATCGCGGACAGAAAATGAGCAGTTCTTC. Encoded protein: CASSLSRTENEQFF.

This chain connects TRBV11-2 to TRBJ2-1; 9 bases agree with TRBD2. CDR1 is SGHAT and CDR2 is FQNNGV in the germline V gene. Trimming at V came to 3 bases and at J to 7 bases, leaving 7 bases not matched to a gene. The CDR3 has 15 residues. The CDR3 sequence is CASSFNSGRGNEQFF. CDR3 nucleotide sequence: TGTGCCAGCAGCTTTAATAGCGGGAGAGGTAATGAGCAGTTCTTC.

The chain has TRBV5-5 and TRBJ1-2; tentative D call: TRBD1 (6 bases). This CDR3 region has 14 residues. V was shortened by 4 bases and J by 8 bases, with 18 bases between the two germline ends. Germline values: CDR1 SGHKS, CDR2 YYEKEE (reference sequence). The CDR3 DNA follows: TGTGCCAGCAGCGACACAGGGTTGGTAGGCGGCTACACCTTC. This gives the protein CASSDTGLVGGYTF.

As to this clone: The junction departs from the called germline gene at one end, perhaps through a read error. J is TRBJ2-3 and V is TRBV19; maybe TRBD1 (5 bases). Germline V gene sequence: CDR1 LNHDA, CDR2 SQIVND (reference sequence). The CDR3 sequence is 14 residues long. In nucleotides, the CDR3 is TGTGCCAGTAGTATAAGGGGTCTCCCGGATAAGCAGTATTTT. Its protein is CASSIRGLPDKQYF.

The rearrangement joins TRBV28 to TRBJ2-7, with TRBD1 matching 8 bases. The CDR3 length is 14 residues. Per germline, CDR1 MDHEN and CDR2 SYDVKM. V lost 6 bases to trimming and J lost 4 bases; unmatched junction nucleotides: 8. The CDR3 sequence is CASSGPGQDYEQYF. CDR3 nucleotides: TGTGCCAGCAGCGGACCGGGACAGGATTACGAGCAGTACTTC.

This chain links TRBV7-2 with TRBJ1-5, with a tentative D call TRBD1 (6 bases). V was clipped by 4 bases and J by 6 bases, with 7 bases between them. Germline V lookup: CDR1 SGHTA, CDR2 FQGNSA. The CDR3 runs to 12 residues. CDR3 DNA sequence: TGTGCCAGCAGCTGGACAGCTCAGCCCCAGCATTTT. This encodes CASSWTAQPQHF. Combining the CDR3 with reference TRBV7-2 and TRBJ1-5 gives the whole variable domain GAGVSQSPSNKVTEKGKDVELRCDPISGHTALYWYRQSLGQGLEFLIYFQGNSAPDKSGLPSDRFSAERTGGSVSTLTIQRTQQEDSAVYLCASSWTAQPQHFGDGTRLSIL.

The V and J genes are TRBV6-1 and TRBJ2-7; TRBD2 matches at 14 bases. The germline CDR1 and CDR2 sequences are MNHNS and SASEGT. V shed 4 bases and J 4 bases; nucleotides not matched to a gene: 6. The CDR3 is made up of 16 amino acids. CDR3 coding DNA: TGTGCCAGCAGTGGGACTAGCGGGAGGTTCGTATACGAGCAGTACTTC. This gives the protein CASSGTSGRFVYEQYF.

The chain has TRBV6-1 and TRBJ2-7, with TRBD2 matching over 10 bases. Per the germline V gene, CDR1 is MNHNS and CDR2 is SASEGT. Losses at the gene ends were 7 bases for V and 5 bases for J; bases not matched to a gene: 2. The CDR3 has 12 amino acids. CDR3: CASNLAGDEQYF. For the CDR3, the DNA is TGTGCCAGCAACCTAGCGGGAGACGAGCAGTACTTC.

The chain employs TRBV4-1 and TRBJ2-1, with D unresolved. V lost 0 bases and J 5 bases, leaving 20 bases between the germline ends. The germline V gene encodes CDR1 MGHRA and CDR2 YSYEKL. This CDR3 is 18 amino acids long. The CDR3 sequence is CASSQEIPGTRGHNEQFF. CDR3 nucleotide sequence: TGCGCCAGCAGCCAAGAGATACCGGGCACACGAGGTCACAATGAGCAGTTCTTC.

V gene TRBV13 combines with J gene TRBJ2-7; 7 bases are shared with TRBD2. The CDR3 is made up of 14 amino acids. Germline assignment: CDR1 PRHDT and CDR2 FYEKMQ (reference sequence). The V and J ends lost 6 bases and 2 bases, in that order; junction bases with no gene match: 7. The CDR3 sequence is CASRRAGTPYEQYF. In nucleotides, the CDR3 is TGTGCCAGCAGGCGAGCGGGGACCCCCTACGAGCAGTACTTC.

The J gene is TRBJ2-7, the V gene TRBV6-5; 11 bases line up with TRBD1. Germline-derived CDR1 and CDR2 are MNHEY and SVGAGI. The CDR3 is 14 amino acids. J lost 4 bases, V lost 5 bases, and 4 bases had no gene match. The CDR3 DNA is TGTGCCAGCAGTAGGGACAGGGGGGCATACGAGCAGTACTTC. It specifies CASSRDRGAYEQYF.

CDR3 region: CASSVLSPISEQFF. CDR3 DNA: TGTGCCAGCAGCGTTTTATCCCCCATTTCTGAGCAGTTCTTC. The rearrangement joins TRBV9 to TRBJ2-1, with D unclear. The CDR3 runs to 14 residues. Trimming took 2 bases from V and 9 from J, leaving 15 bases between them. From germline, CDR1 is SGDLS and CDR2 YYNGEE.

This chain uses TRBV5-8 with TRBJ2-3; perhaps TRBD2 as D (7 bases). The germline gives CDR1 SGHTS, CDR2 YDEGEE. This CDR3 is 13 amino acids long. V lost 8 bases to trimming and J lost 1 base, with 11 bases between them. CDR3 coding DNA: TGTGCCAGAGGGGGGGGTCGCACAGATACGCAGTATTTT. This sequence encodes CARGGGRTDTQYF. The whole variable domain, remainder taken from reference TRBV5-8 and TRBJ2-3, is EAGVTQSPTHLIKTRGQQATLRCSPISGHTSVYWYQQALGLGLQFLLWYDEGEERNRGNFPPRFSGRQFPNYSSELNVNALELEDSALYLCARGGGRTDTQYFGPGTRLTVL.

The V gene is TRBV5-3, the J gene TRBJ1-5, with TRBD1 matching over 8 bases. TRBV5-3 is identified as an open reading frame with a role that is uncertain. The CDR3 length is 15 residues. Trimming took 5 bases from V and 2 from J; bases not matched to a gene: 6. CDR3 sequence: CARRLTGAGNQPQHF. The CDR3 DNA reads TGTGCCAGAAGACTGACAGGGGCTGGCAATCAGCCCCAGCATTTT.

The CDR3 nucleotides read TGTGCCAGCAGTGAAGAGGGGACCGGGGAGCTGTTTTTT. This gives the protein CASSEEGTGELFF. V and J are TRBV2 and TRBJ2-2, with D perhaps matching TRBD1 (5 bases). Per the germline V gene, CDR1 is SNHLY and CDR2 is FYNNEI. The V and J ends lost 1 base and 5 bases respectively, with 5 bases between them. The CDR3 contains 13 residues.

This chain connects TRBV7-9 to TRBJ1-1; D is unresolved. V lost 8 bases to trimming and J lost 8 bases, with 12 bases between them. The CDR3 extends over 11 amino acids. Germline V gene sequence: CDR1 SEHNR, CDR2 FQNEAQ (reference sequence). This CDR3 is CASGTRGEAFF. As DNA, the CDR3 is TGTGCCAGCGGTACCAGAGGAGAAGCTTTCTTT.

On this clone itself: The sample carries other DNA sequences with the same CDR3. CDR3: CASSLKGEQYF. The CDR3 bases are TGTGCCAGCAGCTTAAAGGGCGAGCAGTACTTC. This chain links TRBV7-9 with TRBJ2-7, with unresolved D. The CDR3 runs to 11 residues. Germline V CDR1 and CDR2: SEHNR, FQNEAQ (reference sequence). V was pared by 2 bases and J by 6 bases, with 5 bases between.

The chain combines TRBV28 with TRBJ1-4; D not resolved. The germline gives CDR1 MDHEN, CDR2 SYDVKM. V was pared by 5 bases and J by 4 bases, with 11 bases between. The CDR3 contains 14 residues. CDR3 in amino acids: CASSPARLNEKLFF. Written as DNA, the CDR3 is TGTGCCAGCAGTCCAGCCAGACTTAATGAAAAACTGTTTTTT. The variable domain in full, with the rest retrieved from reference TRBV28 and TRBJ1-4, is DVKVTQSSRYLVKRTGEKVFLECVQDMDHENMFWYRQDPGLGLRLIYFSYDVKMKEKGDIPEGYSVSREKKERFSLILESASTNQTSMYLCASSPARLNEKLFFGSGTQLSVL.

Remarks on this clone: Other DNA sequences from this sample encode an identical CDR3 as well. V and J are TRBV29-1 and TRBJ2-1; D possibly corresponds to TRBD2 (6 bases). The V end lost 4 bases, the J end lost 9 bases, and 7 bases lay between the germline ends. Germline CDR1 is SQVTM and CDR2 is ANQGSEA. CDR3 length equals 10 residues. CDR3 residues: CSVVGGEQFF. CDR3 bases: TGCAGCGTTGTCGGGGGTGAGCAGTTCTTC.

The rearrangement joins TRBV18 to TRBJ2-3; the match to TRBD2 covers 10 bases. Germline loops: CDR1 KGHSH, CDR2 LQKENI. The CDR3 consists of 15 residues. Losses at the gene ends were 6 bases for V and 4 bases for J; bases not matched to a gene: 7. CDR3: CASSSLAGVADTQYF. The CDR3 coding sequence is TGTGCCAGCTCGTCCCTAGCGGGAGTGGCAGATACGCAGTATTTT.

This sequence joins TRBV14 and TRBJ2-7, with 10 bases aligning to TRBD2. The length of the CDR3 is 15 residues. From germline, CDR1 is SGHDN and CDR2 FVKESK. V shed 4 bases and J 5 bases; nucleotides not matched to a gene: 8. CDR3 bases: TGTGCCAGCAGCCCTACGGCTAGCGGGAGTGACGAGCAGTACTTC. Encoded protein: CASSPTASGSDEQYF.

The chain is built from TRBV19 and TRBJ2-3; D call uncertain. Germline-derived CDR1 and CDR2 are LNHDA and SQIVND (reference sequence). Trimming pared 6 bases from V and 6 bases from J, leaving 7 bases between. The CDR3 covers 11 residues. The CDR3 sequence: CASSGWDTQYF. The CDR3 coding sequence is TGTGCCAGTAGCGGCTGGGATACGCAGTATTTT. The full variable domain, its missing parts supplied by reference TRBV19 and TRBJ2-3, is DGGITQSPKYLFRKEGQNVTLSCEQNLNHDAMYWYRQDPGQGLRLIYYSQIVNDFQKGDIAEGYSVSREKKESFPLTVTSAQKNPTAFYLCASSGWDTQYFGPGTRLTVL.

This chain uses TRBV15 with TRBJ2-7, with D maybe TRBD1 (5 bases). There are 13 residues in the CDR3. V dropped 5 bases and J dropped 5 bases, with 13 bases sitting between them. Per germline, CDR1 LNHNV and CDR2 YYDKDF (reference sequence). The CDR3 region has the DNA TGTGCCACCAGCGCCCCAGGGATCCACGAGCAGTACTTC. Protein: CATSAPGIHEQYF.

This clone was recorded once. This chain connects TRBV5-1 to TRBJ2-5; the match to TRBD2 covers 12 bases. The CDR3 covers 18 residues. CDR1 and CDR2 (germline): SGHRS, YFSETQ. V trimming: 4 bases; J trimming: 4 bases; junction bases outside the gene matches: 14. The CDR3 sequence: CASSPVTSGRWGGETQYF. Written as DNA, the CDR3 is TGCGCCAGCAGCCCGGTAACTAGCGGGAGGTGGGGAGGAGAGACCCAGTACTTC.

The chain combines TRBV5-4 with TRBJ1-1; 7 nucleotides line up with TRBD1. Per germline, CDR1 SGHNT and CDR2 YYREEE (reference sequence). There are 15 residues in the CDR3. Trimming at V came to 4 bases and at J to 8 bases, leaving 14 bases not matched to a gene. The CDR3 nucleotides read TGTGCCAGCAGCCCGCCGACAGGGCGGAGCCCAGAAGCTTTCTTT. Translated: CASSPPTGRSPEAFF. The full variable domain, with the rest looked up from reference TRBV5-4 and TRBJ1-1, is ETGVTQSPTHLIKTRGQQVTLRCSSQSGHNTVSWYQQALGQGPQFIFQYYREEENGRGNFPPRFSGLQFPNYSSELNVNALELDDSALYLCASSPPTGRSPEAFFGQGTRLTVV.

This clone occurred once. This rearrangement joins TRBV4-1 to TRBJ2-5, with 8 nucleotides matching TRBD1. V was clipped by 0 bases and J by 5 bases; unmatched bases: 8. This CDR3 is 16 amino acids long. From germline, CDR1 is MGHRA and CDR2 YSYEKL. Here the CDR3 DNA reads TGCGCCAGCAGCCAAGATGCCAGGGGGCTATGGGAGACCCAGTACTTC. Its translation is CASSQDARGLWETQYF.

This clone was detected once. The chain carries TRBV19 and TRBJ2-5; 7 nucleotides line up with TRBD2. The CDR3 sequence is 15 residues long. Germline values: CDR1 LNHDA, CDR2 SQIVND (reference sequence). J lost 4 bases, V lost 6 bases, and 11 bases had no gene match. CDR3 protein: CASSKAGVPPETQYF. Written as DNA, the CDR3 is TGTGCCAGTAGCAAGGCGGGAGTTCCCCCAGAGACCCAGTACTTC. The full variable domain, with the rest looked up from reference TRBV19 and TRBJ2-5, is DGGITQSPKYLFRKEGQNVTLSCEQNLNHDAMYWYRQDPGQGLRLIYYSQIVNDFQKGDIAEGYSVSREKKESFPLTVTSAQKNPTAFYLCASSKAGVPPETQYFGPGTRLLVL.